A selection of T cell receptor beta chains follows, all from one sample in a study of PD-1 blockade in classical Hodgkin lymphoma. TCRdb's copy holds only in-frame clones and misses some; the assay was immunoSEQ multiplex PCR. The data contain roughly 50,000 clones, about 89% of them singletons. Sequenced here: peripheral blood mononuclear cells (PBMCs), sampled before the fourth cycle of nivolumab. The receptors come from a human donor with classical Hodgkin lymphoma. CDR3s include the opening cysteine and the closing phenylalanine or tryptophan. D genes are given only for firm matches. Size tells how often a clone was seen (once, few, many) or the class of an expanded clone, and some rows leave it out.

CDR3: CATSRPSGQGPNTLHF; DNA: TGTGCCACCAGCAGACCCTCGGGGCAGGGGCCCAACACCCTCCACTTT; size: .; V: TRBV15; D: .; length: 16; J: TRBJ1-6
CDR3: CASSSSQGYNYGYTF; DNA: TGTGCCAGCAGTTCCTCACAGGGATATAACTATGGCTACACCTTC; size: once; V: TRBV27; D: .; length: 15; J: TRBJ1-2
CDR3: CASSLGTLNTEAFF; DNA: TGTGCCAGCTCACTAGGGACACTGAACACTGAAGCTTTCTTT; size: .; V: TRBV18; D: .; length: 14; J: TRBJ1-1
CDR3: CASRESSYNEQFF; DNA: TGCGCCAGCAGGGAGAGCTCCTACAATGAGCAGTTCTTC; size: .; V: TRBV5-1; D: .; length: 13; J: TRBJ2-1
CDR3: CASSYQFQETQYF; DNA: TGTGCCAGCAGTTACCAGTTTCAAGAGACCCAGTACTTC; size: .; V: TRBV6-5; D: .; length: 13; J: TRBJ2-5
CDR3: CASSRHFQGGGDYEQYF; DNA: TGTGCCAGCAGCCGCCATTTTCAGGGAGGCGGCGACTACGAGCAGTACTTC; size: .; V: TRBV21-1; D: .; length: 17; J: TRBJ2-7
CDR3: CASSLMGGDAQPQHF; DNA: TGCGCCAGCAGCTTGATGGGGGGCGATGCGCAGCCCCAGCATTTT; size: few; V: TRBV5-1; D: .; length: 15; J: TRBJ1-5
CDR3: CASSSLNTGELFF; DNA: TGTGCCAGCAGCTCGCTAAACACCGGGGAGCTGTTTTTT; size: .; V: TRBV5-4; D: .; length: 13; J: TRBJ2-2
CDR3: CASSYLQGIHEQYF; DNA: TGTGCCAGCAGTTACTTACAGGGTATCCACGAGCAGTACTTC; size: .; V: TRBV6-5; D: .; length: 14; J: TRBJ2-7
CDR3: CAISDLRREKLFF; DNA: TGTGCCATCTCCGACCTGAGGCGGGAAAAACTGTTTTTT; size: .; V: TRBV28; D: .; length: 13; J: TRBJ1-4
CDR3: CASSIDLPARGRETQYF; DNA: TGTGCCAGTAGTATAGATCTCCCAGCAAGAGGACGGGAGACCCAGTACTTC; size: .; V: TRBV19; D: .; length: 17; J: TRBJ2-5
CDR3: CASSPGQGSSTDTQYF; DNA: TGTGCCAGCAGCCCCGGACAGGGGTCTAGCACAGATACGCAGTATTTT; size: .; V: TRBV4-2; D: TRBD1; length: 16; J: TRBJ2-3
CDR3: CARKRGKPSYEQYF; DNA: TGTGCGAGAAAAAGGGGGAAACCCTCCTACGAGCAGTACTTC; size: .; V: TRBV6-4; D: .; length: 14; J: TRBJ2-7
CDR3: CASSLPGTPYNEQFF; DNA: TGTGCCAGCAGTCTCCCCGGGACCCCTTACAATGAGCAGTTCTTC; size: .; V: TRBV27; D: .; length: 15; J: TRBJ2-1
CDR3: CASSALSSGRGDEQFF; DNA: TGTGCCAGCAGTGCCCTCAGTAGCGGGAGAGGCGATGAGCAGTTCTTC; size: .; V: TRBV27; D: TRBD2; length: 16; J: TRBJ2-1
CDR3: CASSLALTSEQETQYF; DNA: TGTGCCAGCAGCCTGGCTTTGACTAGCGAGCAAGAGACCCAGTACTTC; size: .; V: TRBV11-2; D: TRBD2; length: 16; J: TRBJ2-5
CDR3: CASSYPEAQHF; DNA: TGTGCCAGCAGTTACCCGGAGGCCCAGCATTTT; size: .; V: TRBV6-5; D: .; length: 11; J: TRBJ1-5
CDR3: CASQIDRANTEAFF; DNA: TGTGCCAGCCAAATCGACAGGGCGAACACTGAAGCTTTCTTT; size: .; V: TRBV7-8; D: TRBD1; length: 14; J: TRBJ1-1
CDR3: CASSEADWYSNQPQHF; DNA: TGTGCCAGCAGTGAAGCTGACTGGTATAGCAATCAGCCCCAGCATTTT; size: once; V: TRBV6-1; D: .; length: 16; J: TRBJ1-5
CDR3: CASSFHSGEGEQFF; DNA: TGTGCCAGCAGTTTTCATTCAGGGGAGGGCGAGCAGTTCTTC; size: .; V: TRBV28; D: .; length: 14; J: TRBJ2-1
CDR3: CASSLRQGQPYEQYF; DNA: TGTGCCAGCTCACTTCGACAGGGGCAACCCTACGAGCAGTACTTC; size: .; V: TRBV18; D: TRBD1; length: 15; J: TRBJ2-7
CDR3: CASSLRHSVLDTIYF; DNA: TGTGCCAGCAGCTTGCGCCACAGCGTCTTAGACACCATATATTTT; size: .; V: TRBV5-5; D: .; length: 15; J: TRBJ1-3
CDR3: CASSLSFGGPNNEQFF; DNA: TGTGCCAGCAGTTTAAGTTTTGGAGGGCCAAACAATGAGCAGTTCTTC; size: .; V: TRBV27; D: .; length: 16; J: TRBJ2-1
CDR3: CASSPFGEETQYF; DNA: TGTGCCAGCTCACCGTTTGGAGAAGAGACCCAGTACTTC; size: once; V: TRBV18; D: .; length: 13; J: TRBJ2-5
CDR3: CASSLRDRKETQYF; DNA: TGCGCCAGCAGCTTGCGGGACAGAAAAGAGACCCAGTACTTC; size: .; V: TRBV5-1; D: TRBD1; length: 14; J: TRBJ2-5
CDR3: CASSVLGGDEQYF; DNA: TGCGCCAGCAGCGTATTGGGGGGGGACGAGCAGTACTTC; size: .; V: TRBV5-1; D: TRBD2; length: 13; J: TRBJ2-7
CDR3: CASSPTGLAGEEQYF; DNA: TGTGCCAGCAGCCCAACTGGGCTAGCGGGAGAAGAGCAGTACTTC; size: .; V: TRBV5-4; D: TRBD2; length: 15; J: TRBJ2-7
CDR3: CASRGVGTSGNNEQFF; DNA: TGTGCCAGCAGGGGAGTGGGGACTAGCGGGAACAATGAGCAGTTCTTC; size: .; V: TRBV25-1; D: TRBD2; length: 16; J: TRBJ2-1
CDR3: CASSVGLPSYNEQFF; DNA: TGTGCCAGCAGCGTGGGACTACCCTCCTACAATGAGCAGTTCTTC; size: few; V: TRBV7-9; D: TRBD2; length: 15; J: TRBJ2-1
CDR3: CASRGSRTGELFF; DNA: TGTGCTAGCAGGGGTAGCAGGACCGGGGAGCTGTTTTTT; size: few; V: TRBV7-7; D: .; length: 13; J: TRBJ2-2
CDR3: CASSTRQGAIYGYTF; DNA: TGCGCCAGCAGCACGCGACAGGGGGCGATCTATGGCTACACCTTC; size: once; V: TRBV5-1; D: TRBD1; length: 15; J: TRBJ1-2
CDR3: CASSDLSGTRGYTF; DNA: TGTGCCAGCAGTGATCTTTCCGGGACACGAGGCTACACCTTC; size: .; V: TRBV6-5; D: .; length: 14; J: TRBJ1-2
CDR3: CASSFTDTQYF; DNA: TGTGCCAGCAGCTTTACAGATACGCAGTATTTT; size: once; V: TRBV5-5; D: .; length: 11; J: TRBJ2-3
CDR3: CSVERITEDNYGYTF; DNA: TGCAGCGTTGAACGTATAACAGAAGATAACTATGGCTACACCTTC; size: .; V: TRBV29-1; D: .; length: 15; J: TRBJ1-2
CDR3: CASSLVSLGADGYTF; DNA: TGTGCCAGCAGCTTAGTCTCCTTGGGGGCGGATGGCTACACCTTC; size: .; V: TRBV7-2; D: .; length: 15; J: TRBJ1-2
CDR3: CATSRDKGANQPQHF; DNA: TGTGCCACCAGCAGAGATAAGGGGGCCAATCAGCCCCAGCATTTT; size: .; V: TRBV15; D: TRBD1; length: 15; J: TRBJ1-5
CDR3: CASSPQAAYEQYF; DNA: TGTGCCAGCTCACCACAGGCCGCCTACGAGCAGTACTTC; size: medium-sized; V: TRBV18; D: .; length: 13; J: TRBJ2-7